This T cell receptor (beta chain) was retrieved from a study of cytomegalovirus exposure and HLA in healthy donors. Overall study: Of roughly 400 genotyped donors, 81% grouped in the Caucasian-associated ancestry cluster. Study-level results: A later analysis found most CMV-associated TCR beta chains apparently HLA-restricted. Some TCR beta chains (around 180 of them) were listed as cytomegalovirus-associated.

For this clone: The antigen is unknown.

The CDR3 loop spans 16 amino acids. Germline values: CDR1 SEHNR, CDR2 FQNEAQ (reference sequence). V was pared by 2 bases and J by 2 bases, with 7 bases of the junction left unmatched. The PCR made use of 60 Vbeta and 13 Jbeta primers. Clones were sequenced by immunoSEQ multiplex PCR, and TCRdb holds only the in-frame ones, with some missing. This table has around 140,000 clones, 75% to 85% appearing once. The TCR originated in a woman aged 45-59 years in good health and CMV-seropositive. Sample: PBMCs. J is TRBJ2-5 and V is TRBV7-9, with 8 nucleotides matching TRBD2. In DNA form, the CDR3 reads TGTGCCAGCAGCTTACTCGGGGGGGCAGAACAAGAGACCCAGTACTTC. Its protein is CASSLLGGAEQETQYF.